These 4 T cell receptor beta chains were sequenced from one sample in a study of type 1 regulatory T cells. TCRdb itself ran the reads through MiXCR, one entry per CDR3 protein. The table lists 80,000 to 100,000 distinct CDR3 sequences, about 28% of them singletons, with 2.2% in the top ten. Input material: CD4+ T cells, either the whole sample or a sorted fraction (not recorded which). These receptors were obtained from a human donor in good health.

The V call is TRBV9, the J call TRBJ2-2; 7 nucleotides line up with TRBD1. V was clipped by 1 base and J by 3 bases; unmatched bases: 6. The CDR3 runs to 16 residues. Germline CDR1 reads SGDLS; CDR2 reads YYNGEE. CDR3 sequence (DNA): TGTGCCAGCAGCGTAAGGGGTAGGGGGCACACCGGGGAGCTGTTTTTT. It translates to CASSVRGRGHTGELFF. Drawing the rest from reference TRBV9 and TRBJ2-2, the complete variable domain is DSGVTQTPKHLITATGQRVTLRCSPRSGDLSVYWYQQSLDQGLQFLIQYYNGEERAKGNILERFSAQQFPDLHSELNLSSLELGDSALYFCASSVRGRGHTGELFFGEGSRLTVL.

The sample holds a few counts of this clonotype. The DNA of the CDR3 is TGTGCCAGCAGCTTACTGTACACCGGGGAGCTGTTTTTT. Amino acids: CASSLLYTGELFF. The chain joins TRBV7-2 to TRBJ2-2, with D unresolved. V shed 2 bases and J shed 3 bases, with 4 bases lying between them. Per the germline V gene, CDR1 is SGHTA and CDR2 is FQGNSA. This CDR3 region has 13 residues.

To note about this clonotype: Sequence at one end of the junction differs from germline and may be a read error. This chain uses TRBV28 with TRBJ1-1, with 11 bases lining up with TRBD1. The CDR3 consists of 14 residues. Germline V gene lookup returns CDR1 MDHEN and CDR2 SYDVKM. The CDR3 region is CASSPRDRGTEAYF. CDR3 sequence (DNA): TGTGCCAGCAGTCCCCGGGACAGGGGGACTGAAGCTTACTTT.

This clonotype was seen a handful of times. CDR3: CSAFASGRADETQYF. CDR3 bases: TGCAGTGCTTTTGCTAGCGGGAGGGCGGACGAGACCCAGTACTTC. This sequence joins TRBV20-1 and TRBJ2-5; 12 positions match TRBD2. The length of the CDR3 is 15 residues. J gave up 5 bases and V 5 bases, and 9 bases lay outside the gene matches. Germline V gene lookup returns CDR1 DFQATT and CDR2 SNEGSKA (reference sequence).